Following are 16 T cell receptor beta chains from one sample sequenced in a study of cytomegalovirus exposure and HLA in healthy donors. PCR primers comprised 60 Vbeta and 13 Jbeta primers. Repertoires were generated with immunoSEQ multiplex PCR, while TCRdb's copy carries only in-frame clones and drops some. The sample contains some 140,000 clones, under 80% of which appear only once. Sequenced sample: PBMCs. These receptors all stem from a man younger than 40 in good health and CMV-seronegative.

The chain couples TRBV7-3 to TRBJ2-4; 9 nucleotides line up with TRBD2. Germline lookup yields CDR1 SGHTA and CDR2 FQGTGA. V lost 2 bases and J lost 7; bases outside the gene matches: 3. The CDR3 covers 14 residues. The CDR3 region has the DNA TGTGCCAGCAGCTTAGCGGGGGGGCGCAACATTCAGTACTTC. Protein product: CASSLAGGRNIQYF.

This clone has a handful of counts. V gene TRBV28 combines with J gene TRBJ2-7, with D perhaps TRBD1 (6 bases). The CDR3 length is 12 residues. Trimming removed 9 bases from V and 1 base from J, with 10 bases in between. Germline V CDR1 and CDR2: MDHEN, SYDVKM. The CDR3 DNA is TGTGCCAGTCGGACAGCATCCTACGAGCAGTACTTC. This translates into CASRTASYEQYF. Filled out from reference TRBV28 and TRBJ2-7, the complete variable domain reads DVKVTQSSRYLVKRTGEKVFLECVQDMDHENMFWYRQDPGLGLRLIYFSYDVKMKEKGDIPEGYSVSREKKERFSLILESASTNQTSMYLCASRTASYEQYFGPGTRLTVT.

This clone was detected a few times. The V call is TRBV28, the J call TRBJ1-5, with TRBD1 matching over 8 bases. Germline lookup yields CDR1 MDHEN and CDR2 SYDVKM. The V gene end was trimmed by 9 bases and the J gene end by 5 bases; junction bases not matched to a gene: 6. The CDR3 is made up of 13 amino acids. The CDR3 region is CASRQGTHQPQHF. In nucleotides, the CDR3 is TGTGCCAGTCGACAGGGGACCCATCAGCCCCAGCATTTT.

The chain is built from TRBV5-6 and TRBJ2-7, with D maybe TRBD2 (7 bases). V dropped 4 bases and J dropped 6 bases, with 20 bases sitting between them. Germline CDR1 reads SGHDT; CDR2 reads YYEEEE. The CDR3 is 15 amino acids. In DNA form, the CDR3 reads TGTGCCAGCAGCCCCGGGACGCCCGGGGGGCTCGAGCAGTACTTC. This sequence encodes CASSPGTPGGLEQYF. The full variable domain, rest sourced from reference TRBV5-6 and TRBJ2-7, is DAGVTQSPTHLIKTRGQQVTLRCSPKSGHDTVSWYQQALGQGPQFIFQYYEEEERQRGNFPDRFSGHQFPNYSSELNVNALLLGDSALYLCASSPGTPGGLEQYFGPGTRLTVT.

This clone showed up just a few times. The CDR3, as DNA: TGTGCCAGCAGCTTAGGGACAGGCCCCCAAGAGACCCAGTACTTC. This translates into CASSLGTGPQETQYF. The chain uses TRBV7-3 and TRBJ2-5; 8 nucleotides agree with TRBD1. CDR1 SGHTA and CDR2 FQGTGA come from the germline V gene. J was trimmed by 1 base and V by 2 bases; bases with no gene match: 3. The CDR3 spans 15 residues. The variable domain in full, completed from reference TRBV7-3 and TRBJ2-5, reads GAGVSQTPSNKVTEKGKYVELRCDPISGHTALYWYRQSLGQGPEFLIYFQGTGAADDSGLPNDRFFAVRPEGSVSTLKIQRTERGDSAVYLCASSLGTGPQETQYFGPGTRLLVL.

This sequence joins TRBV28 and TRBJ1-2; 8 bases map to TRBD1. With V trimmed by 7 bases and J by 4 bases, 14 bases remained unmatched. The V gene's germline CDR1 is MDHEN and CDR2 SYDVKM. The CDR3 spans 16 residues. CDR3 sequence reads: CASTTIQGAVGYGYTF. The DNA for the CDR3 is TGTGCCAGCACAACAATTCAGGGGGCGGTTGGCTATGGCTACACCTTC.

This clone was detected a few times. The chain uses TRBV5-4 and TRBJ1-1; D uncertain. The CDR3 is 14 residues long. Germline V gives CDR1 SGHNT, CDR2 YYREEE (reference sequence). V was pared by 1 base and J by 0 bases, with 7 bases between. CDR3 protein: CASSLNSMNTEAFF. The CDR3, as DNA: TGTGCCAGCAGCTTGAACAGCATGAACACTGAAGCTTTCTTT. Full variable domain (missing parts from reference TRBV5-4 and TRBJ1-1): ETGVTQSPTHLIKTRGQQVTLRCSSQSGHNTVSWYQQALGQGPQFIFQYYREEENGRGNFPPRFSGLQFPNYSSELNVNALELDDSALYLCASSLNSMNTEAFFGQGTRLTVV.

The chain combines TRBV19 with TRBJ1-5, with TRBD1 matching 8 bases. This CDR3 spans 13 amino acids. The V gene end was trimmed by 9 bases and the J gene end by 5 bases; junction bases not matched to a gene: 6. Germline loops: CDR1 LNHDA, CDR2 SQIVND (reference sequence). CDR3 DNA: TGTGCCAGCAGGACAGGGTCCCATCAGCCCCAGCATTTT. This encodes CASRTGSHQPQHF.

The chain is built from TRBV5-1 and TRBJ2-5; 10 nucleotides align to TRBD2. Germline CDR1 is SGHRS and CDR2 is YFSETQ. V lost 3 bases, J lost 2 bases, and 4 bases stayed unmatched. The CDR3 is 15 residues long. The CDR3, as DNA: TGCGCCAGCAGCTACCAGACTAGCGGGCAAGAGACCCAGTACTTC. Its translation: CASSYQTSGQETQYF.

This clone was observed a handful of times. The chain combines TRBV10-1 with TRBJ1-5; the match to TRBD1 covers 12 bases. This CDR3 spans 18 amino acids. The V gene end was trimmed by 11 bases and the J gene end by 6 bases; junction bases not matched to a gene: 20. The germline V gene has CDR1 WNHNN and CDR2 SYGVQD (reference sequence). The CDR3 DNA reads TGCGCCCGACCGTCCGGGACAGGGGGCTCTCTGGCTGGTCAGCCCCAGCATTTT. It specifies CARPSGTGGSLAGQPQHF.

V and J are TRBV29-1 and TRBJ2-7, with 7 bases lining up with TRBD1. Germline CDR1 reads SQVTM; CDR2 reads ANQGSEA. The CDR3 is 13 residues long. Losses at the gene ends were 4 bases for V and 3 bases for J; bases not matched to a gene: 6. The CDR3 here is CSVVPRQGYEQYF. CDR3 bases: TGCAGCGTTGTTCCTCGACAGGGCTACGAGCAGTACTTC.

The chain uses TRBV5-6 and TRBJ2-7, with a possible D match to TRBD1 (6 bases). Trimming stripped 0 bases from V and 7 bases from J, with 11 bases between. The CDR3 has 13 residues. CDR1 and CDR2 (germline): SGHDT, YYEEEE. DNA of the CDR3: TGTGCCAGCAGCTTGGACAGGGCCTGGGAGCAGTACTTC. Translation: CASSLDRAWEQYF.

This chain links TRBV5-4 with TRBJ2-1; the match to TRBD1 covers 8 bases. The trim removed 2 bases at V and 8 bases at J, leaving 9 bases unmatched. CDR1 and CDR2 (germline): SGHNT, YYREEE (reference sequence). The CDR3 length is 15 residues. The CDR3 DNA is TGTGCCAGCAGCTTCGGACAGGGAAAAAGGGATGAGCAGTTCTTC. This encodes CASSFGQGKRDEQFF.

About this clone: The sample contains more than one DNA sequence encoding this CDR3. The chain links TRBV27 to TRBJ1-2, with TRBD1 matching over 9 bases. The CDR3 contains 13 residues. Unmatched junction bases numbered 1, after V lost 4 bases and J lost 4 bases. Germline V CDR1 and CDR2: MNHEY, SMNVEV (reference sequence). CDR3 in amino acids: CASSSDRGYGYTF. The DNA for the CDR3 is TGTGCCAGCAGTTCGGACAGGGGCTATGGCTACACCTTC.

There are a few counts of this clone. J is TRBJ2-2 and V is TRBV5-1; perhaps TRBD2 as D (6 bases). Germline CDR1 is SGHRS and CDR2 is YFSETQ. Trimming stripped 4 bases from V and 7 bases from J, with 17 bases between. This CDR3 contains 15 residues. The CDR3 bases are TGCGCCAGCAGCCCCAGAGGACTAACGGGCGGGGAGCTGTTTTTT. Protein product: CASSPRGLTGGELFF.

The chain joins TRBV5-6 to TRBJ2-3; 10 bases fit TRBD2. The CDR3 contains 16 residues. CDR1 and CDR2 (germline): SGHDT, YYEEEE. V was clipped by 2 bases and J by 2 bases; unmatched bases: 5. The CDR3 DNA sequence: TGTGCCAGCAGCTTAACCGGACTAGCGGACACAGATACGCAGTATTTT. This translates into CASSLTGLADTDTQYF.